The 14 T cell receptor beta chains reported below all come from one sample, sequenced in a study of cytomegalovirus exposure and HLA in healthy donors (dated by TCRdb to the late 2010s). The receptor library was made with the immunoSEQ multiplex PCR assay. For the multiplex PCR, a mixture combining 60 forward primers for TCR Vbeta segments and 13 reverse primers for TCR Jbeta segments was used. TCRdb obtained this table from immuneACCESS and retained in-frame rearrangements with V and J assigned. These tables miss some clones; where compared with another copy, unresolved V genes account for less than half of the shortfall, and the remainder is unexplained. The table of this sample itemizes roughly 120,000 clones. Roughly 1% of the sample comes from the top ten. The source material was PBMCs. The receptors derive from a man between 18 and 35 years old in good health and CMV-seronegative.

This chain links TRBV5-1 with TRBJ2-3, with D maybe TRBD2 (6 bases). Trimming left V 2 bases short and J 4 bases short, with 11 bases between. This CDR3 is built from 14 residues. Germline values: CDR1 SGHRS, CDR2 YFSETQ. The CDR3 nucleotides are TGCGCCAGCAGCTTTAGCGGAAGTGCAGATACGCAGTATTTT. The encoded protein is CASSFSGSADTQYF.

This chain connects TRBV4-1 to TRBJ2-7; D might be TRBD2 (6 bases). This CDR3 comprises 16 residues. V was shortened by 0 bases and J by 0 bases, with 12 bases between the two germline ends. Germline CDR1 reads MGHRA; CDR2 reads YSYEKL. The CDR3 nucleotides read TGCGCCAGCAGCCAAGAGAACCCGCGGGGCTCCTACGAGCAGTACTTC. It encodes CASSQENPRGSYEQYF.

The V and J genes are TRBV15 and TRBJ2-3, with 10 bases lining up with TRBD2. J lost 6 bases, V lost 1 base, and 16 bases had no gene match. In germline, CDR1 is LNHNV, CDR2 YYDKDF (reference sequence). The CDR3 loop spans 19 amino acids. Here the CDR3 DNA reads TGTGCCACCAGCAGAGTAGGACTAGCGGAGGATCGGCTTTTGGATACGCAGTATTTT. This gives the protein CATSRVGLAEDRLLDTQYF.

The chain couples TRBV2 to TRBJ2-7, with D possibly being TRBD1 (5 bases). The CDR3 extends over 15 amino acids. V lost 5 bases, J lost 1 base, and 15 bases lay in between. The germline V gene has CDR1 SNHLY and CDR2 FYNNEI. The CDR3 here is CASSSLTELSYEQYF. CDR3 coding DNA: TGTGCCAGCAGTTCGCTGACAGAGTTATCCTACGAGCAGTACTTC.

The V and J genes are TRBV6-5 and TRBJ1-3, with D possibly matching TRBD1 (6 bases). CDR3 size: 15 residues. The V end lost 5 bases, the J end lost 0 bases, and 11 bases lay between the germline ends. The germline V gene has CDR1 MNHEY and CDR2 SVGAGI. The CDR3 spells CASSKGQISGNTIYF. In nucleotides, the CDR3 is TGTGCCAGCAGTAAAGGACAGATCTCTGGAAACACCATATATTTT.

This chain connects TRBV28 to TRBJ2-7; tentatively, D is TRBD2 (5 bases). Looked up from germline, CDR1 is MDHEN and CDR2 is SYDVKM. The V and J ends lost 5 bases and 5 bases respectively, with 16 bases between them. The CDR3 is 14 residues long. The CDR3 DNA reads TGTGCCAGCAGTCCCGGTGGGGTGGGAGACGAGCAGTACTTC. This codes for CASSPGGVGDEQYF.

This rearrangement joins TRBV7-2 to TRBJ1-4, with D maybe TRBD1 (6 bases). The CDR3 runs 13 residues. Germline CDR1 SGHTA, CDR2 FQGNSA. The V gene lost 8 bases and the J gene lost 4 bases, with 11 bases spanning the gap. The CDR3 sequence is CASAGANNEKLFF. CDR3 bases: TGTGCCAGCGCAGGGGCTAATAATGAAAAACTGTTTTTT.

This chain uses TRBV12-5 with TRBJ2-5; 7 bases map to TRBD2. This CDR3 is built from 14 residues. V lost 6 bases, J lost 4 bases, and 8 bases stayed unmatched. In germline, CDR1 is LGHNT, CDR2 FRNRAP. The chain's CDR3 is CASGSGAGRETQYF. In DNA form, the CDR3 reads TGTGCTAGTGGCTCAGGAGCGGGGAGAGAGACCCAGTACTTC.

CDR3 region: CASMLIWEGTNEQFF. The CDR3 DNA reads TGTGCCAGCATGTTAATCTGGGAGGGGACCAATGAGCAGTTCTTC. This chain links TRBV6-1 with TRBJ2-1, with 7 positions matching TRBD2. Losses at the gene ends were 7 bases for V and 6 bases for J; bases not matched to a gene: 12. The CDR3 length is 15 residues. Germline loops: CDR1 MNHNS, CDR2 SASEGT.

The rearrangement joins TRBV6-6 to TRBJ1-2; the match to TRBD1 covers 7 bases. Germline trimming cut 2 bases from V and 6 bases from J; bases unmatched to any gene: 9. The CDR3 totals 15 residues. Per the germline V gene, CDR1 is MNHNY and CDR2 is SVGAGI (reference sequence). Here the CDR3 DNA reads TGTGCCAGCAGTTACACCAACCGGGACAGTCATGGCTACACCTTC. Protein: CASSYTNRDSHGYTF.

The V and J genes are TRBV19 and TRBJ1-2; TRBD1 might be the D (6 bases). The germline V gene encodes CDR1 LNHDA and CDR2 SQIVND (reference sequence). Trimming left V 9 bases short and J 2 bases short, with 10 bases between. This CDR3 has 12 amino acids. CDR3 DNA sequence: TGTGCCAGCCACAGGGCAAACTATGGCTACACCTTC. Encoded protein: CASHRANYGYTF.

J is TRBJ2-1 and V is TRBV4-1; TRBD2 is a possible D gene (5 bases). Germline loops: CDR1 MGHRA, CDR2 YSYEKL. The CDR3 is 14 amino acids. V lost 0 bases to trimming and J lost 8 bases, with 11 bases between them. The DNA for the CDR3 is TGCGCCAGCAGCCAAGATTGGAGGTATCATGAGCAGTTCTTC. Amino acids: CASSQDWRYHEQFF.

The rearrangement joins TRBV11-2 to TRBJ2-1, with 10 bases aligning to TRBD1. V lost 5 bases, J lost 6 bases, and 7 bases stayed unmatched. This CDR3 has 15 residues. The V gene's germline CDR1 is SGHAT and CDR2 FQNNGV. The CDR3 loop reads CASSLGTGATNEQFF. The CDR3 DNA sequence: TGTGCCAGCAGCCTAGGGACAGGGGCCACCAATGAGCAGTTCTTC.

This sequence joins TRBV13 and TRBJ2-3; 10 bases match TRBD2. There are 14 residues in the CDR3. Per the germline V gene, CDR1 is PRHDT and CDR2 is FYEKMQ (reference sequence). The junction had 3 bases not matched to a gene; V was cut back by 5 bases and J by 4 bases. The CDR3 spells CASSLLAGADTQYF. Written as DNA, the CDR3 is TGTGCCAGCAGCCTTCTAGCGGGGGCAGATACGCAGTATTTT.